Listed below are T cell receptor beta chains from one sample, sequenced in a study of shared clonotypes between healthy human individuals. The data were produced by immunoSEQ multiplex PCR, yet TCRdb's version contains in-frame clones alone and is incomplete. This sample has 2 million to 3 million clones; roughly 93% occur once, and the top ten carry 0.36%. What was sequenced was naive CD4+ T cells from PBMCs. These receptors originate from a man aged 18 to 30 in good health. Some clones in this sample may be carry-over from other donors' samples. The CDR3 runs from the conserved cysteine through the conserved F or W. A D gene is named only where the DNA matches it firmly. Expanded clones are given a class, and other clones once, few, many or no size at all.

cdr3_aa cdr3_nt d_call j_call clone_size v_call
CSASGTDTQYF TGCAGTGCTAGCGGGACAGATACGCAGTATTTT NA TRBJ2-3 NA TRBV20-1
CASALAGGRSEKLFF TGTGCCAGCGCCCTAGCGGGGGGGCGAAGTGAAAAACTGTTTTTT NA TRBJ1-4 NA TRBV7-2
CASIRQNTEAFF TGTGCCAGCATCAGACAGAACACTGAAGCTTTCTTT NA TRBJ1-1 NA TRBV5-5
CASSETGGWETQYF TGTGCCAGCAGCGAGACAGGGGGCTGGGAGACCCAGTACTTC TRBD1 TRBJ2-5 once TRBV27
CASSIVADTQYF TGTGCCAGTAGTATAGTGGCAGATACGCAGTATTTT NA TRBJ2-3 few TRBV19
CASSTSTGGGANVLTF TGTGCCAGCAGCACTAGCACCGGGGGTGGGGCCAACGTCCTGACTTTC NA TRBJ2-6 NA TRBV5-4
CASSSPPYNEQFF TGTGCCAGCAGCTCCCCCCCCTACAATGAGCAGTTCTTC NA TRBJ2-1 NA TRBV7-3
CASSRDRAPDEQYF TGTGCCAGCAGTCGGGACCGGGCCCCGGACGAGCAGTACTTC NA TRBJ2-7 NA TRBV2
CASSFDRNTGELFF TGTGCCAGCAGTTTCGACCGAAACACCGGGGAGCTGTTTTTT NA TRBJ2-2 NA TRBV27
CASSLLSGTEDSYEQYF TGTGCCAGCAGTTTATTGAGCGGGACAGAAGACTCCTACGAGCAGTACTTC NA TRBJ2-7 NA TRBV28
CAWSVRDARVRGYTF TGTGCCTGGAGTGTCCGGGACGCCCGGGTTAGGGGCTACACCTTC NA TRBJ1-2 NA TRBV30
CASSPGTTYNEQFF TGTGCCAGCTCACCCGGGACTACTTACAATGAGCAGTTCTTC TRBD2 TRBJ2-1 NA TRBV18
CASSAGQGPYEQYF TGTGCCAGCAGCGCCGGACAGGGGCCTTACGAGCAGTACTTC TRBD1 TRBJ2-7 NA TRBV9
CASSLPADTGELFF TGTGCCAGCAGCTTACCAGCGGATACCGGGGAGCTGTTTTTT NA TRBJ2-2 NA TRBV7-9
CASRSGAGDTQYF TGTGCCAGCAGGTCGGGTGCAGGGGATACGCAGTATTTT NA TRBJ2-3 once TRBV2
CASSPYAGGNTGELFF TGTGCCAGCTCACCGTACGCGGGAGGCAACACCGGGGAGCTGTTTTTT TRBD2 TRBJ2-2 few TRBV18
CSVKPGPAQASFYEQFF TGCAGCGTCAAACCCGGGCCTGCCCAAGCGTCGTTCTATGAGCAGTTCTTC NA TRBJ2-1 NA TRBV29-1
CASRYRASSYNEQFF TGCGCCAGCAGATACAGGGCCAGCTCCTACAATGAGCAGTTCTTC NA TRBJ2-1 NA TRBV5-1
CATGQASSTDTQYF TGTGCCACCGGACAGGCCTCTAGCACAGATACGCAGTATTTT TRBD1 TRBJ2-3 NA TRBV10-3
CASSPSGQGSYEQYF TGTGCCAGCTCACCGAGTGGACAGGGCTCCTACGAGCAGTACTTC TRBD1 TRBJ2-7 NA TRBV18
CASSPGSSETQYF TGTGCCAGCAGCCCCGGGAGTTCTGAGACCCAGTACTTC NA TRBJ2-5 NA TRBV5-4
CASHSFSSYNEQFF TGTGCCAGCCACAGCTTTAGCTCCTACAATGAGCAGTTCTTC NA TRBJ2-1 NA TRBV2
CASSTGTAEETQYF TGTGCCAGCAGTACCGGGACAGCAGAAGAGACCCAGTACTTC TRBD1 TRBJ2-5 few TRBV2
CASSMQGVSNQPQHF TGTGCCAGTAGTATGCAGGGAGTTAGCAATCAGCCCCAGCATTTT NA TRBJ1-5 once TRBV19
CASSVAVGQGAYEQYF TGTGCCAGCAGCGTAGCTGTTGGACAGGGGGCTTACGAGCAGTACTTC TRBD1 TRBJ2-7 NA TRBV9
CASSIGTEIADTQYF TGTGCCAGCAGCATCGGGACAGAAATCGCAGATACGCAGTATTTT NA TRBJ2-3 NA TRBV21-1
CASSLVLQNIQYF TGTGCCAGCAGCTTAGTGCTGCAAAACATTCAGTACTTC NA TRBJ2-4 NA TRBV7-2